The sequence of this TCR beta chain was determined in a study of preoperative IRX-2 immunotherapy in early breast cancer. This CDR3 spans 17 amino acids. Germline CDR1 SGHNT, CDR2 YENEEA. Germline trimming cut 5 bases from V and 3 bases from J; bases unmatched to any gene: 6. The treatment here: preoperative locoregional IRX-2 cytokine immunotherapy. Patients received preoperative, locoregional IRX-2 cytokine immunotherapy in a phase Ib study. Assay: immunoSEQ multiplex PCR; the TCRdb copy retains only in-frame clones and omits some. The data hold under 35,000 clones, with roughly four fifths observed a single time.

The rearrangement joins TRBV11-3 to TRBJ2-3; 15 bases agree with TRBD2. This sequence was found in a human donor with breast cancer. This material was collected from a patient treated with IRX-2 immunotherapy. In nucleotides, the CDR3 is TGTGCCAGCAGCCATGGTGGGACTAGCGGGAGGACAGATACGCAGTATTTT. Encoded protein: CASSHGGTSGRTDTQYF.